This T cell receptor beta chain derives from a study of cytotoxic CD8 clonotypes in ibrutinib-treated CLL. Broader study findings: Clonality was elevated at ibrutinib response and had returned toward baseline at progression.

About this clone itself: Its specificity is not known.

Sequenced by immunoSEQ multiplex PCR; TCRdb stores in-frame clones only, minus some. The sample records about 9,000 clones, 60% to 80% being singletons. Trimming removed 2 bases from V and 3 bases from J, with 12 bases in between. This CDR3 comprises 15 residues. Germline CDR1 and CDR2: SNHLY and FYNNEI. The sample was PBMCs, taken before ibrutinib treatment. This chain uses TRBV2 with TRBJ2-3; D is perhaps TRBD1 (6 bases). This receptor was taken from a human donor with chronic lymphocytic leukemia. DNA for the CDR3: TGTGCCAGCAGTGAACAGGGGTTAAGGACAGATACGCAGTATTTT. Translation gives CASSEQGLRTDTQYF.